The rows below give T cell receptor beta chains drawn from one sample of a study of OX40 agonist ivuxolimab in advanced cancers. TCRdb keeps only in-frame clones here, not all; method: immunoSEQ multiplex PCR. This sample has about 76,000 clones; 85% to 90% occur once, and the top ten carry roughly 13%. The sample in question was CD4+ or CD8+ T cells sorted from blood, obtained in a trial of the OX40 agonist ivuxolimab. The source is an adult with an advanced solid tumor such as melanoma, head and neck, liver or kidney cancer. Each CDR3 is given with its conserved first and last residue. D genes are given only for firm matches. Size values are once, few and many counts, or a class for expanded clones, and some rows have none.

>.|TRBV5-1|.|TRBJ2-1
TGCGCCAGCAGCCAAATCGACAGGAGCAATGAGCAGTTCTTC
CASSQIDRSNEQFF
>.|TRBV7-9|TRBD2|TRBJ2-1
TGTGCCAGCAGCCCTGGGGGACTAGCGGGAAGTTTGGGTGAGCAGTTCTTC
CASSPGGLAGSLGEQFF
>.|TRBV27|.|TRBJ2-4
TGTGCCAGCAGTCGGGATCTATGGGGAGCCAAAAACATTCAGTACTTC
CASSRDLWGAKNIQYF
>.|TRBV27|TRBD1|TRBJ2-7
TGTGCCAGCAGAGGTCCGGGACAGGCGATATACGAGCAGTACTTC
CASRGPGQAIYEQYF
>.|TRBV25-1|TRBD2|TRBJ2-1
TGTGCCAGCAGTGCGGCGGGACTAGCGGGCTCCTACAATGAGCAGTTCTTC
CASSAAGLAGSYNEQFF
>.|TRBV11-2|.|TRBJ1-5
TGTGCCAGCAGCTTAGGGGGTGCCCTTAATAGCAATCAGCCCCAGCATTTT
CASSLGGALNSNQPQHF
>.|TRBV11-2|.|TRBJ2-3
TGTGCCAGCAGCTTAGATTTGGCGACAGATACACAGTATTTT
CASSLDLATDTQYF
>.|TRBV19|TRBD2|TRBJ2-1
TGTGCCAGTAGTATTGAGCGGGGAGGCAATGAGCAGTTCTTC
CASSIERGGNEQFF
>.|TRBV13|.|TRBJ2-7
TGTGCCAGCAGCCAGGATACGGACAGCCTGGGGGAGCAGTACTTC
CASSQDTDSLGEQYF
>.|TRBV5-1|.|TRBJ2-1
TGCGCCAGCAGCTTGGGAGCGTCCGTCCTCAGGGGAGTCAATGAGCAGTTCTTC
CASSLGASVLRGVNEQFF
>.|TRBV7-8|.|TRBJ2-2
TGTGCCAGCAGCCGGGACATAGAGAAGACCGGGGAGCTGTTTTTT
CASSRDIEKTGELFF
>.|TRBV11-2|TRBD1|TRBJ1-3
TGTGCCAGCAGCCTACGGACAGGGGGCAACACCATATATTTT
CASSLRTGGNTIYF
>.|TRBV27|.|TRBJ2-3
TGTGCCAGCAGCTTAGCGGGCACAGATACGCAGTATTTT
CASSLAGTDTQYF
>once|TRBV27|.|TRBJ2-7
TGTGCCAGCCGGGGCCCGACCTACGAGCAGTACTTC
CASRGPTYEQYF
>once|TRBV5-1|.|TRBJ2-1
TGCGCCAGCAGCTTAGAACGGGCCTACAATGAGCAGTTCTTC
CASSLERAYNEQFF
>.|TRBV14|TRBD1|TRBJ2-1
TGTGCCAGCAGCCGCCTCGGGACAGGGGCCTACAATGAGCAGTTCTTC
CASSRLGTGAYNEQFF